Listed here are 29 T cell receptor beta chains from one sample, sequenced in a study of neurological immune-mediated disorders. One entry per CDR3 protein results from TCRdb running MiXCR on the 5' RACE reads. This repertoire shows 75,000 to 80,000 distinct CDR3 sequences, about 5.5% found once; its top ten account for approximately 2.2%. Sequencing used PBMCs. Receptors originate from a woman in her 30s with multiple sclerosis.

This clonotype has ten or more counts. The V call is TRBV20-1, the J call TRBJ2-7; D is perhaps TRBD1 (6 bases). This CDR3 has 13 amino acids. Germline CDR1 DFQATT, CDR2 SNEGSKA (reference sequence). With 6 bases removed from V and 5 bases from J, the gap between germline ends came to 17 bases. CDR3 sequence (DNA): TGCAGTGCCAAACAAGGGGGTCGGGACGAGCAGTACTTC. Translation gives CSAKQGGRDEQYF.

This clonotype was observed at least ten times. This chain connects TRBV20-1 to TRBJ2-5; 8 bases are a match to TRBD1. The CDR3 extends over 13 amino acids. Germline CDR1 is DFQATT and CDR2 is SNEGSKA (reference sequence). Losses at the gene ends were 5 bases for V and 4 bases for J; bases not matched to a gene: 6. DNA of the CDR3: TGCAGTGCTTCGGACAGGGCCCCAGAGACCCAGTACTTC. Amino acids: CSASDRAPETQYF.

The sample holds many counts of this clonotype. This chain uses TRBV7-3 with TRBJ2-3; D remains ambiguous. V shed 0 bases and J shed 9 bases, with 7 bases lying between them. This CDR3 contains 12 residues. From germline, CDR1 is SGHTA and CDR2 FQGTGA. The CDR3 spells CASSLTGLTQYF. CDR3 in DNA: TGTGCCAGCAGCTTAACTGGTCTCACGCAGTATTTT.

This clonotype was observed at least ten times. J is TRBJ2-6 and V is TRBV20-1; D is uncertain. V lost 7 bases and J lost 4, with 11 bases in between. This CDR3 comprises 13 residues. The germline V gene has CDR1 DFQATT and CDR2 SNEGSKA (reference sequence). The CDR3 bases are TGCAGTGTCCCAATTTCCGGGGCCAACGTCCTGACTTTC. Residues: CSVPISGANVLTF.

There are a few counts of this clonotype. The junction does not match germline at one end; this may be a read error. The chain has TRBV7-2 and TRBJ1-5; D remains unclear. Germline V lookup: CDR1 SGHTA, CDR2 FQGNSA. This CDR3 spans 15 amino acids. The CDR3 DNA is TGTGCCAGCAGCCCTTTAATAGGAAGCGGCAAGACCCAGAATTTT. It codes for CASSPLIGSGKTQNF.

There are many counts of this clonotype. The chain combines TRBV28 with TRBJ2-1; D remains unclear. CDR3 length: 14 amino acids. From germline, CDR1 is MDHEN and CDR2 SYDVKM. Deletions cut 3 bases from V and 1 base from J, with 7 bases between. The CDR3 here is CASSFHTSYNEQFF. CDR3 sequence (DNA): TGTGCCAGCAGTTTCCACACGTCCTACAATGAGCAGTTCTTC.

In its sample, this clonotype was seen a few times. V is TRBV20-1 and J is TRBJ2-7; no firm D call. The CDR3 extends over 13 amino acids. V was shortened by 3 bases and J by 1 base, with 10 bases between the two germline ends. Germline values: CDR1 DFQATT, CDR2 SNEGSKA (reference sequence). Here the CDR3 reads CSASGLISYEQYF. The CDR3 region has the DNA TGCAGTGCTAGCGGGTTGATTTCCTACGAGCAGTACTTC.

This clonotype was seen ten or more times. The genes are TRBV12-3 or TRBV12-4 and TRBJ1-3, with a weak D call TRBD1 (5 bases). The CDR3 is 14 residues long. Trimming cost V 7 bases and J 2 bases, with 12 bases left between them. CDR3 amino acids: CASTGTSAGNTIYF. The CDR3 DNA sequence: TGTGCCAGCACCGGGACTTCTGCTGGAAACACCATATATTTT.

The sample holds many counts of this clonotype. The chain has TRBV6-1 and TRBJ1-4, with D maybe TRBD1 (5 bases). The length of the CDR3 is 20 residues. Germline V gives CDR1 MNHNS, CDR2 SASEGT. V was clipped by 6 bases and J by 0 bases, with 26 bases between them. The CDR3 nucleotides read TGTGCCAGCAGGCCTGCTCCGGGACGGCGTGCCTCGGCAACTAATGAAAAACTGTTTTTT. Translating gives CASRPAPGRRASATNEKLFF.

In its sample, this clonotype was seen many times. The chain couples TRBV27 to TRBJ2-1; TRBD2 might be the D (6 bases). CDR3 length equals 13 residues. The germline V gene encodes CDR1 MNHEY and CDR2 SMNVEV (reference sequence). V shed 11 bases and J shed 1 base, with 12 bases lying between them. CDR3 nucleotides: TGTGCCTGCGGGGCAGGGTCCTACAATGAGCAGTTCTTC. This codes for CACGAGSYNEQFF.

This clonotype showed up many times. V gene TRBV20-1 combines with J gene TRBJ2-1; 8 bases line up with TRBD2. V lost 5 bases and J lost 9; bases outside the gene matches: 15. CDR3 length: 15 residues. The germline CDR1 and CDR2 sequences are DFQATT and SNEGSKA (reference sequence). The CDR3 spells CSAPRGGGYGSEQFF. In DNA, the CDR3 is TGCAGTGCTCCCCGGGGCGGGGGGTATGGGAGTGAGCAGTTCTTC.

This clonotype was recorded many times. CDR3 sequence: CSARPPPGLAGVTYNEQFF. For the CDR3, the DNA is TGCAGTGCTAGGCCTCCCCCGGGACTAGCGGGAGTTACCTACAATGAGCAGTTCTTC. The V call is TRBV20-1, the J call TRBJ2-1; 14 bases match TRBD2. J lost 2 bases, V lost 3 bases, and 12 bases had no gene match. Germline V CDR1 and CDR2: DFQATT, SNEGSKA (reference sequence). CDR3 length equals 19 residues.

A few counts support this clonotype. V usage is TRBV29-1 and J usage is TRBJ2-7, with a possible D match to TRBD2 (6 bases). The CDR3 covers 12 residues. Trimming removed 3 bases at V and 6 bases at J, with 12 bases between. The germline CDR1 and CDR2 sequences are SQVTM and ANQGSEA. The CDR3 region is CSVEGGYLEQYF. CDR3 in DNA: TGCAGCGTTGAGGGGGGTTACCTCGAGCAGTACTTC.

In this sample, this clonotype turned up many times. This chain connects TRBV20-1 to TRBJ2-1; 9 bases align to TRBD2. V shed 0 bases, J shed 7 bases, and the junction held 10 bases outside the gene matches. The CDR3 has 16 residues. The germline CDR1 and CDR2 sequences are DFQATT and SNEGSKA (reference sequence). CDR3 nucleotide sequence: TGCAGTGCTAGAGATTTTGGGACTAGCCGTCAAAATGAGCAGTTCTTC. Its protein product is CSARDFGTSRQNEQFF.

This clonotype was observed many times. This chain uses TRBV12-3 or TRBV12-4 with TRBJ2-5; 7 bases map to TRBD2. V shed 3 bases, J shed 4 bases, and the junction held 8 bases outside the gene matches. This CDR3 comprises 15 residues. The CDR3 nucleotides read TGTGCCAGCAGTTTGGTGACGGGGGAGGGAGAGACCCAGTACTTC. This codes for CASSLVTGEGETQYF.

This clonotype was found many times. The chain has TRBV9 and TRBJ1-2, with a tentative D call TRBD1 (5 bases). The germline V and J ends were trimmed by 2 bases and 2 bases, with 10 bases remaining between them. Germline V lookup: CDR1 SGDLS, CDR2 YYNGEE. The CDR3 sequence is 14 residues long. CDR3 nucleotides: TGTGCCAGCAGCGTCGGGGACGCCAACTATGGCTACACCTTC. Its protein product is CASSVGDANYGYTF. Looking up the rest from reference TRBV9 and TRBJ1-2 gives the full variable domain: DSGVTQTPKHLITATGQRVTLRCSPRSGDLSVYWYQQSLDQGLQFLIQYYNGEERAKGNILERFSAQQFPDLHSELNLSSLELGDSALYFCASSVGDANYGYTFGSGTRLTVV.

This clonotype was seen at least ten times. This rearrangement joins TRBV5-1 to TRBJ1-3, with a tentative D call TRBD1 (5 bases). Germline V CDR1 and CDR2: SGHRS, YFSETQ. The V end was cut by 1 base, the J end by 1 base, with 9 bases between. This CDR3 spans 15 amino acids. The CDR3 reads CASSLQGRSGNTIYF. CDR3 in DNA: TGCGCCAGCAGCTTGCAGGGAAGGTCTGGAAACACCATATATTTT.

This clonotype has at least ten counts. CDR3 nucleotide sequence: TGTGCCATCAGTGACCCACTTAGCACAGATACGCAGTATTTT. Its translation is CAISDPLSTDTQYF. V and J are TRBV10-3 and TRBJ2-3, with D unresolved. V was pared by 3 bases and J by 0 bases, with 7 bases between. CDR3 size: 14 residues. Germline loops: CDR1 ENHRY, CDR2 SYGVKD.

The sample holds a few counts of this clonotype. The J gene is TRBJ2-1, the V gene TRBV7-9; a weak D match, TRBD2 (6 bases). Germline V CDR1 and CDR2: SEHNR, FQNEAQ (reference sequence). Deletions cut 8 bases from V and 15 bases from J, with 20 bases between. The CDR3 spans 12 residues. The CDR3 here is CASQSGETRMFF. CDR3 DNA: TGTGCCAGCCAATCGGGGGAGACTAGAATGTTCTTC.

This clonotype was picked up many times. This chain connects TRBV12-3 or TRBV12-4 to TRBJ1-1; 7 bases align to TRBD1. The CDR3 has 14 residues. The V and J ends lost 6 bases and 4 bases, in that order; junction bases with no gene match: 8. As DNA, the CDR3 is TGTGCCAGCAGCTTAAGACAGGGCCGCACTGAAGCTTTCTTT. It is translated as CASSLRQGRTEAFF.

This clonotype was recorded at least ten times. The chain joins TRBV20-1 to TRBJ2-7; D tentatively fits TRBD1 or TRBD2 (5 bases each). The V gene's germline CDR1 is DFQATT and CDR2 SNEGSKA (reference sequence). With 6 bases removed from V and 2 bases from J, the gap between germline ends came to 11 bases. The length of the CDR3 is 12 residues. CDR3 residues: CSARDGAYEQYF. The CDR3 DNA follows: TGCAGTGCAAGGGACGGAGCCTACGAGCAGTACTTC.

This rearrangement joins TRBV6-6 to TRBJ1-1; 8 nucleotides line up with TRBD1. In germline, CDR1 is MNHNY, CDR2 SVGAGI (reference sequence). This CDR3 has 15 residues. V was pared by 4 bases and J by 10 bases, with 14 bases of the junction left unmatched. DNA for the CDR3: TGTGCCAGCAGTTCCTTTGACAGGGGAAATATTGGAGCTTTCTTT. It yields the protein CASSSFDRGNIGAFF.

This clonotype was counted ten times or more. The V call is TRBV7-8, the J call TRBJ2-2, with 8 bases aligning to TRBD1. The CDR3 spans 13 residues. CDR1 is SGHVS and CDR2 is FQNEAQ in the germline V gene. The V segment lost 5 bases and the J segment 10 bases; nucleotides outside the gene matches: 6. CDR3 nucleotides: TGTGCCAGCAGCAACGGACAGGGATTGGAGCTGTTTTTT. It is translated as CASSNGQGLELFF. Based on the CDR3 plus reference TRBV7-8 and TRBJ2-2, the full variable domain is GAGVSQSPRYKVAKRGQDVALRCDPISGHVSLFWYQQALGQGPEFLTYFQNEAQLDKSGLPSDRFFAERPEGSVSTLKIQRTQQEDSAVYLCASSNGQGLELFFGEGSRLTVL.

This clonotype was found many times. J is TRBJ2-1 and V is TRBV20-1; no definite D call. V lost 6 bases to trimming and J lost 5 bases, with 23 bases between them. The germline V gene encodes CDR1 DFQATT and CDR2 SNEGSKA (reference sequence). This CDR3 comprises 16 residues. CDR3 nucleotide sequence: TGCAGTGCAAGCCCTTTTCCGGCCGCTTTTAACAATGAGCAGTTCTTC. This sequence encodes CSASPFPAAFNNEQFF.

This clonotype was seen ten or more times. The V call is TRBV25-1, the J call TRBJ2-3; 9 positions agree with TRBD2. This CDR3 has 18 amino acids. V lost 6 bases to trimming and J lost 0 bases; unmatched junction nucleotides: 13. The germline gives CDR1 MGHDK, CDR2 SYGVNS. CDR3 region: CASSEGRTSEASTDTQYF. DNA of the CDR3: TGTGCCAGCAGCGAAGGGCGGACTAGCGAGGCTAGCACAGATACGCAGTATTTT. Using reference TRBV25-1 and TRBJ2-3 for the parts outside the CDR3, the full variable domain is EADIYQTPRYLVIGTGKKITLECSQTMGHDKMYWYQQDPGMELHLIHYSYGVNSTEKGDLSSESTVSRIRTEHFPLTLESARPSHTSQYLCASSEGRTSEASTDTQYFGPGTRLTVL.

This clonotype was recorded many times. This chain links TRBV20-1 with TRBJ1-1; weak D call: TRBD1 (6 bases). Germline CDR1 and CDR2: DFQATT and SNEGSKA (reference sequence). V was trimmed by 3 bases and J by 8 bases, leaving 16 bases between them. This CDR3 region has 13 residues. The CDR3 protein is CSASPLTGFEAFF. As DNA, the CDR3 is TGCAGTGCTAGTCCCCTAACAGGGTTCGAAGCTTTCTTT.

The V and J genes are TRBV12-3 or TRBV12-4 and TRBJ2-3; 11 nucleotides line up with TRBD2. The CDR3 extends over 14 amino acids. J was trimmed by 5 bases and V by 6 bases; bases with no gene match: 4. The CDR3 DNA is TGTGCCAGCAGCCCCACTAGCGGGAGAGATACGCAGTATTTT. As protein: CASSPTSGRDTQYF.

This clonotype was seen ten or more times. The rearrangement joins TRBV20-1 to TRBJ2-1; 13 bases line up with TRBD2. Germline assignment: CDR1 DFQATT and CDR2 SNEGSKA (reference sequence). V lost 3 bases and J lost 1; bases outside the gene matches: 6. This CDR3 contains 17 residues. This chain's CDR3 is CSARSGTSGTSYNEQFF. The CDR3 coding sequence is TGCAGTGCTAGGTCCGGGACTAGCGGGACATCCTACAATGAGCAGTTCTTC.

This clonotype was seen many times. This chain uses TRBV12-3 or TRBV12-4 with TRBJ2-3; 9 bases map to TRBD1. J gave up 3 bases and V 4 bases, and 5 bases lay outside the gene matches. This CDR3 is 15 amino acids long. The CDR3 nucleotides are TGTGCCAGCAGTTATGGACAGGGGAGAACAGATACGCAGTATTTT. Translated, it gives CASSYGQGRTDTQYF.